This TCR beta chain comes out of a study of blood T cell repertoires in COVID-19. Study-wide context: Samples came from the United States, Italy and Spain, spanning acute and convalescent COVID-19. Sample material is recorded as cDNA or gDNA derived from T cells, B-cell-depleted T cells, or PBMCs.

This CDR3 is built from 15 residues. The germline CDR1 and CDR2 sequences are SEHNR and FQNEAQ (reference sequence). V shed 0 bases, J shed 4 bases, and the junction held 5 bases outside the gene matches. Repertoires were generated with immunoSEQ multiplex PCR, while TCRdb's copy carries only in-frame clones and drops some. There are under 350,000 clones in the sample; around 86% occur only once, and roughly 4% lies in the top ten. The study recruited people aged 18 to 89 years across under 25 US areas. The study assigned cohorts using participant-reported clinical history. Sample: PBMCs or T cells enriched from blood (not recorded which). The rearrangement joins TRBV7-9 to TRBJ2-5, with 7 bases matching TRBD1. This receptor was taken from a middle-aged woman with acute COVID-19. CDR3 loop: CASSLALTGSETQYF. CDR3 coding DNA: TGTGCCAGCAGCTTAGCCTTGACAGGGTCAGAGACCCAGTACTTC. Full variable domain (remainder filled in from reference TRBV7-9 and TRBJ2-5): DTGVSQNPRHKITKRGQNVTFRCDPISEHNRLYWYRQTLGQGPEFLTYFQNEAQLEKSRLLSDRFSAERPKGSFSTLEIQRTEQGDSAMYLCASSLALTGSETQYFGPGTRLLVL.